The 26 T cell receptor beta chains below were found in one sample sequenced in a study of T cells in Graves' hyperthyroidism and ophthalmopathy. TCR beta CDR3 regions were amplified from RNA. The HTBI set primed first-round TCR CDR3 RT-PCR. Using its own MiXCR run on the multiplex PCR reads, TCRdb lists one record per CDR3 protein. The sample shows approximately 610,000 distinct CDR3 sequences, roughly 15% of them seen only once. Sequencing input: blood. Receptors originate from a woman between 35 and 50 years old with Graves' ophthalmopathy.

In its sample, this clonotype was seen many times. The junction does not match germline at one end; this may be a read error. This chain connects TRBV5-5 to TRBJ2-7, with 9 bases lining up with TRBD1. Looked up from germline, CDR1 is SGHKS and CDR2 is YYEKEE (reference sequence). CDR3 length: 14 residues. This CDR3 reads CAGSIGTGFHEQYF. The CDR3 region has the DNA TGTGCCGGCAGCATCGGGACAGGGTTTCACGAGCAGTACTTC.

The chain combines TRBV20-1 with TRBJ2-2; 9 bases line up with TRBD2. CDR1 and CDR2 (germline): DFQATT, SNEGSKA (reference sequence). The V segment lost 0 bases and the J segment 3 bases; nucleotides outside the gene matches: 5. The CDR3 is 16 residues long. CDR3 protein: CSARDYKRGDTGELFF. DNA of the CDR3: TGCAGTGCTAGAGATTATAAGCGGGGGGACACCGGGGAGCTGTTTTTT.

This clonotype occurred many times. The chain recombines TRBV30 with TRBJ1-3; 8 bases fit TRBD1. V trimming: 7 bases; J trimming: 3 bases; junction bases outside the gene matches: 5. Looked up from germline, CDR1 is GTSNPN and CDR2 is SVGIG (reference sequence). This CDR3 spans 13 amino acids. The CDR3 DNA reads as TGTGCCTCCCAGGGGGCCAGTGGAAACACCATATATTTT. It codes for CASQGASGNTIYF.

A few counts support this clonotype. The V gene is TRBV30, the J gene TRBJ1-6; 8 bases map to TRBD1. This CDR3 spans 13 amino acids. Trimming took 3 bases from V and 15 from J; bases not matched to a gene: 10. Germline V gives CDR1 GTSNPN, CDR2 SVGIG (reference sequence). The CDR3 region is CAWSATGDQLLHF. DNA of the CDR3: TGTGCCTGGAGCGCGACAGGGGACCAACTCCTCCACTTT. Looking up the rest from reference TRBV30 and TRBJ1-6 gives the full variable domain: SQTIHQWPATLVQPVGSPLSLECTVEGTSNPNLYWYRQAAGRGLQLLFYSVGIGQISSEVPQNLSASRPQDRQFILSSKKLLLSDSGFYLCAWSATGDQLLHFGNGTRLTVT.

At least ten counts were recorded for this clonotype. J is TRBJ1-1 and V is TRBV29-1, with no clear D. CDR1 is SQVTM, CDR2 ANQGSEA, per germline. The V gene lost 2 bases and the J gene lost 4 bases, with 11 bases spanning the gap. This CDR3 contains 13 residues. CDR3 protein: CSVEPGTGTEAFF. The CDR3 DNA sequence: TGCAGCGTTGAACCAGGTACGGGCACTGAAGCTTTCTTT. Combining the CDR3 with reference TRBV29-1 and TRBJ1-1 gives the whole variable domain SAVISQKPSRDICQRGTSLTIQCQVDSQVTMMFWYRQQPGQSLTLIATANQGSEATYESGFVIDKFPISRPNLTFSTLTVSNMSPEDSSIYLCSVEPGTGTEAFFGQGTRLTVV.

The table lists this clonotype with many counts. J is TRBJ2-2 and V is TRBV28, with TRBD1 matching 10 bases. Per the germline V gene, CDR1 is MDHEN and CDR2 is SYDVKM. This CDR3 spans 18 amino acids. The V and J ends lost 2 bases and 4 bases, in that order; junction bases with no gene match: 10. The CDR3 protein is CASSLGFEGQGSTGELFF. The DNA for the CDR3 is TGTGCCAGCAGTTTAGGGTTTGAGGGACAGGGGTCCACCGGGGAGCTGTTTTTT.

J is TRBJ2-7 and V is TRBV6-1, with a possible D match to TRBD1 (6 bases). Per the germline V gene, CDR1 is MNHNS and CDR2 is SASEGT. The CDR3 runs to 14 residues. Trimming stripped 8 bases from V and 3 bases from J, with 17 bases between. The CDR3 DNA reads as TGTGCCAGCCGAGAGACAGGCCCAATCTACGAGCAGTACTTC. Its translation: CASRETGPIYEQYF.

This clonotype was recorded a few times. The rearrangement links TRBV7-9 to TRBJ2-5, with 8 bases matching TRBD2. Unmatched junction bases numbered 7, after V lost 2 bases and J lost 5 bases. CDR1 is SEHNR and CDR2 is FQNEAQ in the germline V gene (reference sequence). The CDR3 runs 15 residues. CDR3 nucleotide sequence: TGTGCCAGCAGCTTATGGCTAGCGGGTGTGGAGACCCAGTACTTC. This encodes CASSLWLAGVETQYF.

The table lists this clonotype with many counts. The gene calls are TRBV5-1 and TRBJ1-2; D is uncertain. V lost 0 bases and J 5 bases, leaving 11 bases between the germline ends. Germline values: CDR1 SGHRS, CDR2 YFSETQ. The CDR3 consists of 14 residues. The CDR3 bases are TGCGCCAGCAGCTTGGTGGCAGAGAAGTATGGCTACACCTTC. It encodes CASSLVAEKYGYTF.

This clonotype was seen repeatedly, ten times or more. This chain connects TRBV19 to TRBJ1-1; TRBD1 is a possible D gene (5 bases). CDR3 length: 14 residues. CDR1 and CDR2 (germline): LNHDA, SQIVND (reference sequence). Between the trimmed V and J ends, which lost 7 bases and 4 bases, there was a span of 16 bases. The CDR3 region is CASILQTGGTEAFF. The CDR3 nucleotides are TGTGCCAGTATTTTACAGACTGGGGGCACTGAAGCTTTCTTT. Looking up the rest from reference TRBV19 and TRBJ1-1 gives the full variable domain: DGGITQSPKYLFRKEGQNVTLSCEQNLNHDAMYWYRQDPGQGLRLIYYSQIVNDFQKGDIAEGYSVSREKKESFPLTVTSAQKNPTAFYLCASILQTGGTEAFFGQGTRLTVV.

This clonotype has a count of ten or more. CDR3 region: CASSFEVNTGELFF. DNA of the CDR3: TGTGCCAGCAGTTTCGAAGTGAACACCGGGGAGCTGTTTTTT. The V gene is TRBV6-5, the J gene TRBJ2-2; D uncertain. Trimming removed 4 bases at V and 1 base at J, with 7 bases between. Germline loops: CDR1 MNHEY, CDR2 SVGAGI. This CDR3 contains 14 residues.

This clonotype showed up many times. This chain joins TRBV11-3 and TRBJ2-3; D remains unclear. The germline V and J ends were trimmed by 3 bases and 6 bases, with 4 bases remaining between them. Germline loops: CDR1 SGHNT, CDR2 YENEEA. The length of the CDR3 is 11 residues. The CDR3 DNA follows: TGTGCCAGCAGCTTCCTGGATACGCAGTATTTT. Translating it yields CASSFLDTQYF.

This clonotype was seen a handful of times. It may be a read error: a sequence one base away is much more abundant. V and J are TRBV6-1 and TRBJ2-7; the D is unclear. This CDR3 comprises 14 residues. Germline V CDR1 and CDR2: MNHNS, SASEGT. V gave up 4 bases and J gave up 0 bases, with 10 bases separating them. The DNA for the CDR3 is TGTGCCAGCAGTGGACCCACTTTCTCCTACGAGCAGTACTTC. This encodes CASSGPTFSYEQYF.

Many counts were recorded for this clonotype. This chain connects TRBV11-1 to TRBJ2-2, with D hard to call. Trimming pared 1 base from V and 4 bases from J, leaving 7 bases between. The germline gives CDR1 SGHAT, CDR2 FQDESV (reference sequence). CDR3 length equals 14 residues. In DNA, the CDR3 is TGTGCCAGCAGCTTAGGGCCAGTCACCGGGGAGCTGTTTTTT. Its protein is CASSLGPVTGELFF.

This clonotype was detected only once. The rearrangement joins TRBV6-5 to TRBJ1-2, with D uncertain. The germline gives CDR1 MNHEY, CDR2 SVGAGI. The CDR3 is made up of 15 amino acids. V lost 4 bases to trimming and J lost 7 bases, with 19 bases between them. The CDR3 nucleotides read TGTGCCAGCAGTTCTCCCCGTCGCATAAGGGCTGGCTACACCTTC. This gives the protein CASSSPRRIRAGYTF.

This clonotype appeared many times. The genes are TRBV28 and TRBJ1-2, with a weak D call TRBD1 (6 bases). V was clipped by 4 bases and J by 3 bases, with 6 bases between them. This CDR3 region has 12 residues. Germline V gene sequence: CDR1 MDHEN, CDR2 SYDVKM. As DNA, the CDR3 is TGTGCCAGCAGTTACAGGGACTATGGCTACACCTTC. This translates into CASSYRDYGYTF.

This clonotype was counted only a few times. The chain carries TRBV7-9 and TRBJ1-1; D gene ambiguous. From germline, CDR1 is SEHNR and CDR2 FQNEAQ (reference sequence). The ends were cut back, 5 bases at V and 0 bases at J, with 10 bases in the middle. The CDR3 loop spans 14 amino acids. The CDR3 region has the DNA TGTGCCAGCAGCCCCCAAAACATGAACACTGAAGCTTTCTTT. It yields the protein CASSPQNMNTEAFF. Variable domain in full (rest from reference TRBV7-9 and TRBJ1-1): DTGVSQNPRHKITKRGQNVTFRCDPISEHNRLYWYRQTLGQGPEFLTYFQNEAQLEKSRLLSDRFSAERPKGSFSTLEIQRTEQGDSAMYLCASSPQNMNTEAFFGQGTRLTVV.

J is TRBJ1-1 and V is TRBV6-2 or TRBV6-3; no firm D call. The CDR3 is 17 amino acids. V lost 6 bases and J 1 base, leaving 21 bases between the germline ends. Germline CDR1 MNHEY, CDR2 SVGEGT. The CDR3 DNA follows: TGTGCCAGCAGCTCCCTTTCCGGACCCCTAGCGAACACTGAAGCTTTCTTT. This sequence encodes CASSSLSGPLANTEAFF.

This clonotype was found many times. The gene calls are TRBV15 and TRBJ2-2; 8 bases match TRBD2. The V and J ends lost 6 bases and 6 bases, in that order; junction bases with no gene match: 6. Germline V gene lookup returns CDR1 LNHNV and CDR2 YYDKDF (reference sequence). The CDR3 contains 14 residues. The CDR3 spells CATSTGTRSGELFF. The CDR3 DNA is TGTGCCACCAGTACCGGGACTAGATCCGGGGAGCTGTTTTTT.

This clonotype came up many times. The chain employs TRBV19 and TRBJ1-5; perhaps TRBD1 as D (6 bases). V was shortened by 2 bases and J by 2 bases, with 13 bases between the two germline ends. The CDR3 runs to 16 residues. Germline V lookup: CDR1 LNHDA, CDR2 SQIVND (reference sequence). For the CDR3, the DNA is TGTGCCAGTAGTATACGACTGGACAGTCGCAATCAGCCCCAGCATTTT. This translates into CASSIRLDSRNQPQHF.

Points on this clonotype: A much larger clone sits a single nucleotide away, making a read error possible. The rearrangement joins TRBV5-1 to TRBJ1-1; tentative D call: TRBD1 (5 bases). Germline V lookup: CDR1 SGHRS, CDR2 YFSETQ. CDR3 size: 15 residues. The CDR3 sequence is CACSLLTGPTPEAFF. In DNA form, the CDR3 reads TGCGCCTGCAGCTTGTTAACAGGCCCCACACCCGAAGCTTTCTTT.

Many counts were recorded for this clonotype. One junction end disagrees with the germline gene, perhaps due to a read error. V and J are TRBV28 and TRBJ2-5; TRBD1 or TRBD2 may be the D gene (5 bases each). The length of the CDR3 is 14 residues. Germline lookup yields CDR1 MDHEN and CDR2 SYDVKM. Here the CDR3 DNA reads TGTGCCAGCAGTCCGGTGGGGGTCCAAGAGATCCAGTACTTC. The encoded protein is CASSPVGVQEIQYF.

This clonotype was counted many times. The rearrangement uses TRBV29-1 and TRBJ1-2; no firm D call. This CDR3 spans 12 amino acids. The V end was cut by 3 bases, the J end by 9 bases, with 14 bases between. Germline V gene sequence: CDR1 SQVTM, CDR2 ANQGSEA. The CDR3 sequence: CSVEVVMKSYTF. In nucleotides, the CDR3 is TGCAGCGTTGAGGTGGTAATGAAGAGCTACACCTTC.

This clonotype was found many times. V usage is TRBV19 and J usage is TRBJ2-6; D is undetermined. The V gene lost 4 bases and the J gene lost 0 bases, with 10 bases spanning the gap. Germline V gives CDR1 LNHDA, CDR2 SQIVND (reference sequence). CDR3 length: 16 residues. The CDR3 reads CASSNKLSSGANVLTF. CDR3 in DNA: TGTGCCAGTAGTAATAAACTGAGCTCTGGGGCCAACGTCCTGACTTTC. Full variable domain (outside the CDR3, taken from reference TRBV19 and TRBJ2-6): DGGITQSPKYLFRKEGQNVTLSCEQNLNHDAMYWYRQDPGQGLRLIYYSQIVNDFQKGDIAEGYSVSREKKESFPLTVTSAQKNPTAFYLCASSNKLSSGANVLTFGAGSRLTVL.

In this sample, this clonotype turned up many times. The chain couples TRBV6-2 or TRBV6-3 to TRBJ2-7; 8 bases match TRBD2. The CDR3 is 13 residues long. Per the germline V gene, CDR1 is MNHEY and CDR2 is SVGEGT. After removal of 8 bases from V and 6 bases from J, the junction contained 9 bases not matched to a gene. CDR3 loop: CASGQLSGVEQYF. DNA for the CDR3: TGTGCCAGCGGACAACTTAGCGGGGTCGAGCAGTACTTC.

This clonotype was found a few times. V is TRBV29-1 and J is TRBJ2-7, with 9 bases aligning to TRBD1. Germline CDR1 and CDR2: SQVTM and ANQGSEA. The length of the CDR3 is 13 residues. The V and J ends lost 7 bases and 4 bases, in that order; junction bases with no gene match: 8. CDR3 bases: TGCAGCGCTTTGACAGGGGGGGATTACGAGCAGTACTTC. As protein: CSALTGGDYEQYF.